This entry features one T cell receptor beta chain sequence. There is no known antigen for this receptor. Per-base qualities were not stored, and no clone one base away is much larger. This entry is derived from a study of response to subunit inactivated influenza vaccine (dated by TCRdb to the late 2010s). A note on the overall study: Deep quantitative profiling of the T cell receptor repertoire was used in the study to follow responses to a trivalent subunit inactivated influenza vaccine.

General conclusions and limits of the study: The authors suggested that each seasonal influenza vaccination may recruit only a limited number of new T cells.

Libraries came from RT-PCR. Instrument used: Illumina HiSeq 2500. TCRdb took the public reads, trimmed them with fastp at Q25, ran MiXCR for clone calling and kept in-frame beta chains. Each CDR3 protein appears once, grouped with its most common genes and DNA. This sample is represented by fewer than 600,000 distinct CDR3 sequences; around 7.7% of them were singletons. The ten largest clones represent around 12% of the sample. This clonotype originated in a man aged 50 to 69 who received an inactivated influenza vaccine. Donor details come from another sample of the same person, matched by shared clones. Sequenced here: PBMCs from blood, sampled approximately 25 months after vaccination.

Here is the DNA: TGCGCCAGCAGCACGACAGAGAACACTGAAGCTTTCTTT. This codes for CASSTTENTEAFF. The chain links TRBV5-1 with TRBJ1-1; a tentative D call is TRBD1 (5 bases match). From the cysteine through the phenylalanine, the CDR3 covers 13 amino acids. Of the read, only the CDR3 DNA is kept; its 39 bases are in frame from base 1. CDR1 is given as SGHRS and CDR2 as YFSETQ, both from the germline V gene. At the junction V is shortened by 4 bases and J by 1 base, with 8 bases in between.